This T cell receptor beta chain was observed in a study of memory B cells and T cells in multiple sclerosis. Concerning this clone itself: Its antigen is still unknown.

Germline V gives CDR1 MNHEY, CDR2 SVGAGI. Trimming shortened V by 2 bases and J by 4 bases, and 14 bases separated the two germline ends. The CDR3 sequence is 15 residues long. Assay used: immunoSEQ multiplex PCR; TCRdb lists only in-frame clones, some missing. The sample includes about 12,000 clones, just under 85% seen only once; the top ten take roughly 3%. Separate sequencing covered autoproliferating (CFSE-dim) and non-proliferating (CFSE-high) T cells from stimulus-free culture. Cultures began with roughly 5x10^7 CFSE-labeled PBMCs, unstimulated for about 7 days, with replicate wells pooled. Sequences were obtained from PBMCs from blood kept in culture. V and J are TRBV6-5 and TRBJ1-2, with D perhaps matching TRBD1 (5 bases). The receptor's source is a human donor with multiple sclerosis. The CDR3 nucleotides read TGTGCCAGCAGTTACCAGGCAGGGTTGAGCTATGGCTACACCTTC. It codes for CASSYQAGLSYGYTF.